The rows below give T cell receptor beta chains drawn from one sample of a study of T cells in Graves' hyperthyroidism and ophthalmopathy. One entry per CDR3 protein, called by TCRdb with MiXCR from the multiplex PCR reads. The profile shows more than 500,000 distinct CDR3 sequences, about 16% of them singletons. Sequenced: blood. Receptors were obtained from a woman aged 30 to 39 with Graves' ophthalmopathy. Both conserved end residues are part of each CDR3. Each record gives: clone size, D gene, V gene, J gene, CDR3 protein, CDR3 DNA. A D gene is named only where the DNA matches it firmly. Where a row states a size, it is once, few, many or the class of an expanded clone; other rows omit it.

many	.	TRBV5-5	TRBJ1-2	CASSLGTTTYGYTF	TGTGCCAGCAGCTTGGGGACGACCACTTATGGCTACACCTTC
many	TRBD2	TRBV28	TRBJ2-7	CASSGTSGSLYEQYF	TGTGCCAGCAGCGGGACTAGCGGGAGTCTCTACGAGCAGTACTTC
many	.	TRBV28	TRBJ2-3	CASSFSPDTQYF	TGTGCCAGCAGTTTCTCGCCAGATACGCAGTATTTT
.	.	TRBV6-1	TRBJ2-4	CASSAFRIFAKNIQYF	TGTGCCAGCAGTGCTTTCAGGATCTTTGCCAAAAACATTCAGTACTTC
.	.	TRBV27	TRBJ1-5	CASSQLGGAFAPQHF	TGTGCCAGCAGTCAATTAGGAGGGGCCTTTGCGCCCCAGCATTTT
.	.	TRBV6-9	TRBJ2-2	CASSYNILGELLF	TGTGCCAGCAGTTACAATATCCTCGGGGAGCTGCTTTTT
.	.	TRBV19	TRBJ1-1	CASSGRIAEAFF	TGTGCCAGTAGTGGGCGTATCGCTGAAGCTTTCTTT
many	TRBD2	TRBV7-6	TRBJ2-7	CASSLDAGGIYEQYF	TGTGCCAGCAGCTTAGATGCGGGAGGCATCTACGAGCAGTACTTC
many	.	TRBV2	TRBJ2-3	CASSEDRGWDTDTQYF	TGTGCCAGCAGTGAAGACCGGGGTTGGGACACAGATACGCAGTATTTT
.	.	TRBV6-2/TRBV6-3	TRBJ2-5	CAGSYPAGMGVRETQYF	TGTGCCGGCAGTTACCCCGCAGGGATGGGGGTCCGAGAGACCCAGTACTTC
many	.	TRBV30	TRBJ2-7	CAWSVAVGEQYF	TGTGCCTGGAGTGTAGCGGTGGGGGAGCAGTACTTC
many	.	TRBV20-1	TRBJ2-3	CSAPAGWPDTQYF	TGCAGTGCCCCAGCGGGTTGGCCAGATACGCAGTATTTT
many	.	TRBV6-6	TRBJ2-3	CASSYSSLVGTDTQYF	TGTGCCAGCAGTTACTCTTCCCTCGTCGGCACAGATACGCAGTATTTT
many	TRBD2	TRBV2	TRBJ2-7	CASETRGTSGRYDEQYF	TGTGCCAGCGAAACAAGAGGGACTAGCGGGAGGTATGACGAGCAGTACTTC
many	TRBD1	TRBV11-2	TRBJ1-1	CASSSYRGTAGTEAFF	TGTGCCAGCAGCTCCTATAGGGGGACAGCGGGCACTGAAGCTTTCTTT
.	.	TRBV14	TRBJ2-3	CASSQDRLDTDTQYF	TGTGCCAGCAGCCAAGATCGACTAGACACAGATACGCAGTATTTT
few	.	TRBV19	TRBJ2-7	CASSDSLAYEQYF	TGTGCCAGTAGCGACAGTTTAGCCTACGAGCAGTACTTC
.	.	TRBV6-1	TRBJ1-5	CASSGQHNQPQHF	TGTGCCAGCAGCGGACAGCACAATCAGCCCCAGCATTTT
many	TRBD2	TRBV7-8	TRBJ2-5	CASSLTSGSSGGNLDF	TGTGCCAGCAGCCTGACTAGCGGGAGTTCTGGCGGCAATTTGGACTTC
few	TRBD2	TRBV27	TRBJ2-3	CASSWTSGKDTQYF	TGTGCCAGCAGTTGGACTAGCGGGAAGGATACGCAGTATTTT
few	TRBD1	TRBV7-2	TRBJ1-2	CASTRPGQGAHYGYTF	TGTGCCAGTACCCGCCCGGGACAGGGGGCCCACTATGGCTACACCTTC
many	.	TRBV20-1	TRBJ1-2	CSASELGYGYTF	TGCAGTGCTAGCGAACTGGGTTATGGCTACACCTTC
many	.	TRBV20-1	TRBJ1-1	CSARINGQIRATEAFF	TGCAGTGCTAGAATCAACGGGCAAATACGGGCCACTGAAGCTTTCTTT
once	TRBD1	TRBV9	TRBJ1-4	CASSSTGAGNEKLFF	TGTGCCAGCAGCTCGACAGGGGCGGGTAATGAAAAACTGTTTTTT